A selection of T cell receptor beta chains follows, all from one sample in a study of blood T cell repertoires in COVID-19. Profiled with immunoSEQ multiplex PCR; TCRdb holds only in-frame clones, not every one. The sample contains about 270,000 clones, 85% to 90% of which appear only once. Sequencing was performed on PBMCs or T cells enriched from blood (not recorded which). Receptor source: a woman younger than 35 who had recovered from COVID-19. The CDR3 runs from the conserved cysteine through the conserved F or W. A D gene is named only where the DNA matches it firmly. Expanded clones are given a class, and other clones once, few, many or no size at all.

V gene: TRBV7-5; clone size: -; D gene: -; J gene: TRBJ2-1; CDR3 DNA: TGTGCCAGAAGCTCCCCCGGACAGCCTTACAATGAGCAGTTCTTC; CDR3 protein: CARSSPGQPYNEQFF
V gene: TRBV7-3; clone size: -; D gene: -; J gene: TRBJ2-6; CDR3 DNA: TGTGCCAGCAGCTTCAATAGAGCTACTGGGGCCAACGTCCTGACTTTC; CDR3 protein: CASSFNRATGANVLTF
V gene: TRBV28; clone size: -; D gene: -; J gene: TRBJ1-2; CDR3 DNA: TGTGCCAGCACCCGCGGCTATGGCTACACCTTC; CDR3 protein: CASTRGYGYTF
V gene: TRBV20-1; clone size: -; D gene: -; J gene: TRBJ2-7; CDR3 DNA: TGCAGTGCTAGAGTATCAGACGAGCAGTACTTC; CDR3 protein: CSARVSDEQYF
V gene: TRBV10-2; clone size: -; D gene: TRBD1; J gene: TRBJ2-7; CDR3 DNA: TGCGCCAGCGTTGAGGACAGGGGCTACGAGCAGTACTTC; CDR3 protein: CASVEDRGYEQYF
V gene: TRBV4-2; clone size: -; D gene: -; J gene: TRBJ2-7; CDR3 DNA: TGTGCCAGCAGCCAAGAGCGGGACGGTGCCTACGAGCAGTACTTC; CDR3 protein: CASSQERDGAYEQYF
V gene: TRBV5-1; clone size: -; D gene: -; J gene: TRBJ2-3; CDR3 DNA: TGCGCCAGCAGCTTCGGGGGCACAGATACGCAGTATTTT; CDR3 protein: CASSFGGTDTQYF
V gene: TRBV30; clone size: -; D gene: TRBD1; J gene: TRBJ1-5; CDR3 DNA: TGTGCCTGGAGTGGGGGACAGGGGGGTTGGGGCAATCAGCCCCAGCATTTT; CDR3 protein: CAWSGGQGGWGNQPQHF
V gene: TRBV28; clone size: -; D gene: -; J gene: TRBJ1-5; CDR3 DNA: TGTGCCAGCAGTTTCTCAGGGGTCGTTCAGCCCCAGCATTTT; CDR3 protein: CASSFSGVVQPQHF
V gene: TRBV11-2; clone size: -; D gene: TRBD1; J gene: TRBJ2-7; CDR3 DNA: TGTGCCAGCAGCTTAACCTCGGGACAGGGGGTCTACTACGAGCAGTACTTC; CDR3 protein: CASSLTSGQGVYYEQYF
V gene: TRBV28; clone size: -; D gene: TRBD1; J gene: TRBJ1-5; CDR3 DNA: TGTGCCAGCAGTTCCGACAGGGACGGTCAGCCCCAGCATTTT; CDR3 protein: CASSSDRDGQPQHF
V gene: TRBV10-3; clone size: -; D gene: TRBD1; J gene: TRBJ2-5; CDR3 DNA: TGTGCCATCAGAGCGACAGGGGGCCAAGAGACCCAGTACTTC; CDR3 protein: CAIRATGGQETQYF
V gene: TRBV5-6; clone size: -; D gene: -; J gene: TRBJ2-7; CDR3 DNA: TGTGCCAGCAGCTACCGGGACTCCTCCTACGAGCAGTACTTC; CDR3 protein: CASSYRDSSYEQYF
V gene: TRBV18; clone size: -; D gene: -; J gene: TRBJ1-4; CDR3 DNA: TGTGCCAGCTCACCAGGGAACAGGGTAAATGAAAAACTGTTTTTT; CDR3 protein: CASSPGNRVNEKLFF
V gene: TRBV2; clone size: -; D gene: TRBD1; J gene: TRBJ1-4; CDR3 DNA: TGTGCCAGCAGTGGTAGGACAGGAGGGGATGAAAAACTGTTTTTT; CDR3 protein: CASSGRTGGDEKLFF
V gene: TRBV3-1/TRBV3-2; clone size: -; D gene: TRBD1; J gene: TRBJ2-7; CDR3 DNA: TGTGCCAGCAGCCAGCAACCGACAGGGAACGAGCAGTACTTC; CDR3 protein: CASSQQPTGNEQYF
V gene: TRBV10-3; clone size: -; D gene: TRBD2; J gene: TRBJ2-1; CDR3 DNA: TGTGCCACCGCCGACGTAGCGGGGGGCCTTCAAGAGAATGAGCAGTTCTTC; CDR3 protein: CATADVAGGLQENEQFF
V gene: TRBV5-4; clone size: -; D gene: -; J gene: TRBJ2-1; CDR3 DNA: TGTGCCAGCTTTACAGGGAACAATGAGCAGTTCTTC; CDR3 protein: CASFTGNNEQFF
V gene: TRBV11-1; clone size: -; D gene: TRBD1; J gene: TRBJ2-7; CDR3 DNA: TGTGCCAGCAGCTTAGACCCCGACAGGGCGGCCTACGAGCAGTACTTC; CDR3 protein: CASSLDPDRAAYEQYF
V gene: TRBV2; clone size: -; D gene: TRBD1; J gene: TRBJ1-5; CDR3 DNA: TGTGCCAGCAGCGCTGACAGGGGCCATCAGCCCCAGCATTTT; CDR3 protein: CASSADRGHQPQHF
V gene: TRBV6-5; clone size: -; D gene: TRBD1; J gene: TRBJ1-1; CDR3 DNA: TGTGCCAGCAGTTACACGGGGACAGGGACGAACACTGAAGCTTTCTTT; CDR3 protein: CASSYTGTGTNTEAFF
V gene: TRBV5-6; clone size: -; D gene: TRBD2; J gene: TRBJ2-1; CDR3 DNA: TGTGCCAGCAGCTTAGCCGGGACTAAACACAATGAGCAGTTCTTC; CDR3 protein: CASSLAGTKHNEQFF
V gene: TRBV27; clone size: -; D gene: TRBD2; J gene: TRBJ2-7; CDR3 DNA: TGTGCCAGCAGTTTAAGGTCCAGCGGGGGATTCTCTCGTGAGCAGTACTTC; CDR3 protein: CASSLRSSGGFSREQYF
V gene: TRBV7-9; clone size: -; D gene: TRBD1; J gene: TRBJ1-3; CDR3 DNA: TGTGCCAGCAGCTTCGGACAGGGGCGAGGAAACACCATATATTTT; CDR3 protein: CASSFGQGRGNTIYF
V gene: TRBV9; clone size: -; D gene: -; J gene: TRBJ1-2; CDR3 DNA: TGTGCCAGCAGCGTAGCAGGAACGGTACCCTTTGGCTACACCTTC; CDR3 protein: CASSVAGTVPFGYTF
V gene: TRBV9; clone size: -; D gene: -; J gene: TRBJ1-5; CDR3 DNA: TGTGCCAGCAGCGTAGCCGACGTCCGCGGGGAGCCCCAGCATTTT; CDR3 protein: CASSVADVRGEPQHF
V gene: TRBV2; clone size: -; D gene: TRBD1; J gene: TRBJ1-2; CDR3 DNA: TGTGCCAGCATCTCCGGGACAGGGGGCTTTCGCTATGGCTACACCTTC; CDR3 protein: CASISGTGGFRYGYTF
V gene: TRBV7-8; clone size: once; D gene: TRBD2; J gene: TRBJ2-1; CDR3 DNA: TGTGCCAGCAGTCCATTTTCAGCGGGGGGCGGAAATGAGCAGTTCTTC; CDR3 protein: CASSPFSAGGGNEQFF
V gene: TRBV3-1/TRBV3-2; clone size: -; D gene: -; J gene: TRBJ1-1; CDR3 DNA: TGTGCCAGCAGCCAAGGGGGCAGGCTGAACACTGAAGCTTTCTTT; CDR3 protein: CASSQGGRLNTEAFF
V gene: TRBV19; clone size: -; D gene: -; J gene: TRBJ1-4; CDR3 DNA: TGTGCCAGTAGTGCGTACAGGGTGTTTGATGAAAAACTGTTTTTT; CDR3 protein: CASSAYRVFDEKLFF
V gene: TRBV29-1; clone size: -; D gene: TRBD1; J gene: TRBJ2-1; CDR3 DNA: TGCAGCGTGGTCGCAGGGGGCGGCTACAATGAGCAGTTCTTC; CDR3 protein: CSVVAGGGYNEQFF
V gene: TRBV19; clone size: once; D gene: TRBD1; J gene: TRBJ1-3; CDR3 DNA: TGTGCCAGTAGTATAAAGTCGGGACAGGAGGGAAACACCATATATTTT; CDR3 protein: CASSIKSGQEGNTIYF